Following are 16 T cell receptor beta chains from one sample sequenced in a study of CD8+CD57+ T cells in acquired aplastic anemia. Using genomic DNA as the template, TCR beta VDJ and CDR3 profiling was carried out. MiXCR was run by TCRdb on the reads, yielding one entry per CDR3 protein. The table shows roughly 180,000 distinct CDR3 sequences, with 35% to 50% occurring only once. Sequencing used sorted CD4+, CD8+, or CD8+CD57+ T cells (not recorded which) from PBMCs. These receptors came from a human donor in good health.

The chain combines TRBV29-1 with TRBJ2-3; D is undetermined. Germline CDR1 is SQVTM and CDR2 is ANQGSEA. The V gene lost 3 bases and the J gene lost 1 base, with 11 bases spanning the gap. The CDR3 length is 14 residues. The CDR3 region is CSVEVRRGTDTQYF. The CDR3 coding sequence is TGCAGCGTTGAGGTACGACGGGGCACAGATACGCAGTATTTT.

In this sample, this clonotype turned up many times. The chain uses TRBV29-1 and TRBJ2-3, with 7 bases identical to TRBD2. V gave up 4 bases and J gave up 4 bases; unmatched junction bases: 5. The CDR3 contains 13 residues. Per the germline V gene, CDR1 is SQVTM and CDR2 is ANQGSEA. CDR3 bases: TGCAGCGTTGTTGCGGGAGTGGCAGATACGCAGTATTTT. Amino acids: CSVVAGVADTQYF.

At least ten counts were recorded for this clonotype. The gene calls are TRBV6-2 or TRBV6-3 and TRBJ2-3, with 9 bases fitting TRBD2. Germline V gene data show CDR1 as MNHEY and CDR2 as SVGEGT. V shed 7 bases and J 1 base; nucleotides not matched to a gene: 3. The CDR3 covers 14 residues. CDR3 residues: CASTTSGGTDTQYF. The CDR3 DNA is TGTGCCAGCACGACTAGCGGAGGCACAGATACGCAGTATTTT.

On this clonotype itself: The missing conserved phenylalanine or tryptophan at the end of this CDR3 makes a read error likely. The CDR3 DNA sequence: TGTGCCATCAGTGAGACCCAGGGGAAGGACACTGAAGCTTTCTCC. Amino acids: CAISETQGKDTEAFS. This rearrangement joins TRBV10-3 to TRBJ1-1, with a possible D match to TRBD1 (6 bases). V dropped 2 bases and J dropped 3 bases, with 13 bases sitting between them. The CDR3 is 15 residues long. Germline V gives CDR1 ENHRY, CDR2 SYGVKD.

The genes are TRBV7-2 and TRBJ1-2, with D possibly TRBD1 on 6 matching bases. Trimming stripped 3 bases from V and 6 bases from J, with 23 bases between. The germline gives CDR1 SGHTA, CDR2 FQGNSA. CDR3 length equals 17 residues. CDR3 sequence: CASSFAVSGRGENGYTF. The CDR3 nucleotides read TGTGCCAGCAGCTTCGCCGTGAGTGGCAGGGGAGAGAATGGCTACACCTTC.

This clonotype was counted many times. This chain links TRBV13 with TRBJ2-3, with TRBD1 identical over 7 bases. Germline-derived CDR1 and CDR2 are PRHDT and FYEKMQ (reference sequence). This CDR3 contains 15 residues. V was clipped by 2 bases and J by 3 bases; unmatched bases: 5. CDR3 nucleotide sequence: TGTGCCAGCAGCTTAAGCGGCAGGGGGACAGATACGCAGTATTTT. This codes for CASSLSGRGTDTQYF.

This clonotype was detected a few times. This chain's CDR3 is CASTTTSGGQNEQFF. CDR3 DNA sequence: TGTGCCAGTACCACCACTAGCGGGGGACAAAATGAGCAGTTCTTC. The rearrangement joins TRBV25-1 to TRBJ2-1; 11 bases align to TRBD2. From germline, CDR1 is MGHDK and CDR2 SYGVNS. The CDR3 sequence is 15 residues long. V lost 9 bases to trimming and J lost 7 bases; unmatched junction nucleotides: 11. Together with reference TRBV25-1 and TRBJ2-1, the CDR3 gives the full variable domain: EADIYQTPRYLVIGTGKKITLECSQTMGHDKMYWYQQDPGMELHLIHYSYGVNSTEKGDLSSESTVSRIRTEHFPLTLESARPSHTSQYLCASTTTSGGQNEQFFGPGTRLTVL.

This clonotype was seen a few times. The rearrangement links TRBV5-4 to TRBJ1-4; D is possibly TRBD1 (5 bases). The CDR3 sequence is 15 residues long. Trimming took off 4 bases at V and 6 bases at J, with 16 bases between the two ends. Germline V gene lookup returns CDR1 SGHNT and CDR2 YYREEE (reference sequence). The CDR3, as DNA: TGTGCCAGCAGCCGGGGACCCGGTGAGGATGAAAAACTGTTTTTT. Protein: CASSRGPGEDEKLFF.

V and J are TRBV29-1 and TRBJ2-7, with 8 nucleotides matching TRBD1. CDR1 SQVTM and CDR2 ANQGSEA come from the germline V gene. This CDR3 comprises 15 residues. V shed 1 base and J 3 bases; nucleotides not matched to a gene: 8. CDR3 sequence reads: CSVEGRSGTGYEQYF. CDR3 sequence (DNA): TGCAGCGTTGAAGGCAGGTCCGGGACAGGCTACGAGCAGTACTTC.

Many counts were recorded for this clonotype. The V and J genes are TRBV6-6 and TRBJ2-7; 8 bases map to TRBD1. This CDR3 spans 15 amino acids. The J segment lost 3 bases and the V segment lost 0 bases, leaving 4 bases of the junction unmatched. Germline-derived CDR1 and CDR2 are MNHNY and SVGAGI (reference sequence). CDR3 in amino acids: CASSYSRQGHYEQYF. CDR3 sequence (DNA): TGTGCCAGCAGTTACTCCCGACAGGGGCACTACGAGCAGTACTTC.

The J gene is TRBJ2-7, the V gene TRBV19, with TRBD1 identical over 8 bases. In germline, CDR1 is LNHDA, CDR2 SQIVND (reference sequence). The CDR3 is 13 residues long. V shed 7 bases, J shed 5 bases, and the junction held 7 bases outside the gene matches. The CDR3 sequence is CASTGQGIHEQYF. The CDR3 DNA reads TGTGCCAGTACAGGACAGGGCATCCACGAGCAGTACTTC.

J is TRBJ1-5 and V is TRBV19, with 7 bases matching TRBD1. This CDR3 has 14 residues. V lost 6 bases to trimming and J lost 7 bases; unmatched junction nucleotides: 9. The V gene's germline CDR1 is LNHDA and CDR2 SQIVND (reference sequence). CDR3 nucleotides: TGTGCCAGTAGACATGGACAGGTGGTGCAGCCCCAGCATTTT. Amino acid sequence: CASRHGQVVQPQHF. Combining the CDR3 with reference TRBV19 and TRBJ1-5 gives the whole variable domain DGGITQSPKYLFRKEGQNVTLSCEQNLNHDAMYWYRQDPGQGLRLIYYSQIVNDFQKGDIAEGYSVSREKKESFPLTVTSAQKNPTAFYLCASRHGQVVQPQHFGDGTRLSIL.

This clonotype was recorded a few times. The chain employs TRBV2 and TRBJ2-7; D call uncertain. Germline V gene data show CDR1 as SNHLY and CDR2 as FYNNEI. Trimming removed 7 bases at V and 5 bases at J, with 9 bases between. The CDR3 length is 11 residues. CDR3: CASITSHEQYF. For the CDR3, the DNA is TGTGCCAGCATAACGAGCCACGAGCAGTACTTC.

This clonotype was picked up many times. The chain joins TRBV4-1 to TRBJ1-5, with 10 bases fitting TRBD1. The trim removed 0 bases at V and 7 bases at J, leaving 0 bases unmatched. Germline lookup yields CDR1 MGHRA and CDR2 YSYEKL. The CDR3 runs to 14 residues. CDR3 nucleotides: TGCGCCAGCAGCCAAGAGACAGGGGGCCAGCCCCAGCATTTT. Residues: CASSQETGGQPQHF.

The V call is TRBV2, the J call TRBJ2-7, with 10 bases that match TRBD1. Germline assignment: CDR1 SNHLY and CDR2 FYNNEI. The CDR3 contains 13 residues. Trimming cost V 8 bases and J 3 bases; bases outside gene matches: 4. CDR3 in amino acids: CASRRDRGYEQYF. CDR3 in DNA: TGTGCCAGCCGCCGGGACAGGGGCTACGAGCAGTACTTC. Full variable domain (remainder filled in from reference TRBV2 and TRBJ2-7): EPEVTQTPSHQVTQMGQEVILRCVPISNHLYFYWYRQILGQKVEFLVSFYNNEISEKSEIFDDQFSVERPDGSNFTLKIRSTKLEDSAMYFCASRRDRGYEQYFGPGTRLTVT.

The chain recombines TRBV28 with TRBJ2-7; tentative D call: TRBD1 (6 bases). Trimming stripped 4 bases from V and 5 bases from J, with 9 bases between. Germline-derived CDR1 and CDR2 are MDHEN and SYDVKM. The CDR3 sequence is 12 residues long. The CDR3 nucleotides are TGTGCCAGCAGTTACAGGGTTGACGAGCAGTACTTC. Its translation is CASSYRVDEQYF.